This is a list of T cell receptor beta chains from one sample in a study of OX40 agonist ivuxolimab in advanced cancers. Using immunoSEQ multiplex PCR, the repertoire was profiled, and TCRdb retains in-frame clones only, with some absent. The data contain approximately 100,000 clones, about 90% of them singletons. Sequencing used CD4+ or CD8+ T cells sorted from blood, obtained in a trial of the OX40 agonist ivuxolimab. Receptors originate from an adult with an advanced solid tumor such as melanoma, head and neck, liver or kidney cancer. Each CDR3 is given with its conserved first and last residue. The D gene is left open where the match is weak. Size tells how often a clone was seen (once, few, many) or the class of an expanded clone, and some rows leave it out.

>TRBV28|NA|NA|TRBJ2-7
CASSIGTRGYEQYF
TGTGCCAGCTCCATAGGGACGCGGGGATACGAGCAGTACTTC
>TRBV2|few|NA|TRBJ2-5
CASSPQGQYQETQYF
TGTGCCAGCTCACCACAGGGACAATATCAAGAGACCCAGTACTTC
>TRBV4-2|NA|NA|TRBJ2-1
CASSQDQYYNEQFF
TGTGCCAGCAGCCAAGATCAGTACTACAATGAGCAGTTCTTC
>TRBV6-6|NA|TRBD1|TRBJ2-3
CASSTGADTQYF
TGTGCCAGCAGTACAGGGGCGGATACGCAGTATTTT
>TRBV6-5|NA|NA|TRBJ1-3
CASSKLGGNTIYF
TGTGCCAGCAGCAAACTCGGTGGAAACACCATATATTTT
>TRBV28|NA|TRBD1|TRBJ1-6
CASSLRTGTNSPLHF
TGTGCCAGCAGTCTACGGACAGGGACCAATTCACCCCTCCACTTT
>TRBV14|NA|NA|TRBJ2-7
CASSQVRGPHSYEQYF
TGTGCCAGCAGCCAAGTAAGGGGTCCGCACTCCTACGAGCAGTACTTC
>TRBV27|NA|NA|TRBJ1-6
CASKFSSAYNSPLHF
TGTGCCAGCAAGTTTAGTTCAGCTTATAATTCACCCCTCCACTTT
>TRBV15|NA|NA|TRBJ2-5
CATSDREGTGIQETQYF
TGTGCCACCAGCGACAGAGAGGGGACGGGTATCCAAGAGACCCAGTACTTC
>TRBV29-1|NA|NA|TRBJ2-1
CSVYGESYNEQFF
TGCAGCGTCTACGGGGAGTCCTACAATGAGCAGTTCTTC
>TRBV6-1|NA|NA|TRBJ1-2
CASSVTRDHTF
TGTGCCAGCAGTGTTACCCGGGACCACACCTTC
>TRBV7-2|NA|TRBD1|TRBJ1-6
CASSLMGQFNSPLHF
TGTGCCAGCAGCTTGATGGGACAGTTTAATTCACCCCTCCACTTT
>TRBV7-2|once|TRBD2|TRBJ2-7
CASSLAAAGTTSYEQYF
TGTGCCAGCAGCTTAGCCGCGGCCGGGACTACCTCCTACGAGCAGTACTTC
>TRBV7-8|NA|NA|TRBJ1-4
CASSLARFGTGIGKLFF
TGTGCCAGCAGCTTAGCTCGGTTCGGAACAGGGATAGGAAAACTGTTTTTT
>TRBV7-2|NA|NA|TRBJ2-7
CASRISYEQYF
TGTGCCAGCAGGATCTCCTACGAGCAGTACTTC
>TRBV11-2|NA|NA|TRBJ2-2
CASSLDRGGELFF
TGTGCCAGCAGCCTCGACCGCGGCGGGGAGCTGTTTTTT
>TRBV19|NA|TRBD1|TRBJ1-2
CATYPGTGGGYTF
TGTGCCACCTATCCCGGGACAGGTGGTGGCTACACCTTC
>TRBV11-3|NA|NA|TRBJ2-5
CASSRNVGEETQYF
TGTGCCAGCAGCCGTAATGTGGGGGAAGAGACCCAGTACTTC
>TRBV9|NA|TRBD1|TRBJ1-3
CASSARRQGAGNTIYF
TGTGCCAGCAGCGCAAGGCGACAGGGTGCGGGAAACACCATATATTTT
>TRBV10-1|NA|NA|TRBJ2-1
CASSDPGPYNEQFF
TGCGCCAGCAGTGACCCGGGACCGTACAATGAGCAGTTCTTC
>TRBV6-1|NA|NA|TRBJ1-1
CASSEGIRNTEAFF
TGTGCCAGCAGTGAAGGGATACGCAACACTGAAGCTTTCTTT
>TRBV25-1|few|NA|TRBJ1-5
CASSPREIRQPQHF
TGTGCCAGCTCGCCCAGGGAGATTCGACAGCCCCAGCATTTT
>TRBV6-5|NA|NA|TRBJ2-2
CASRAGSNTGELFF
TGTGCCAGCAGGGCGGGATCCAACACCGGGGAGCTGTTTTTT
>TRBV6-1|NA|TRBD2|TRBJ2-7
CASTILAGSSYEQYF
TGTGCCAGCACTATACTAGCGGGGAGCTCCTACGAGCAGTACTTC
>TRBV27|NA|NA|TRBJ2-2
CASLKGGAGAGELFF
TGTGCCAGCCTTAAAGGCGGGGCAGGGGCCGGGGAGCTGTTTTTT
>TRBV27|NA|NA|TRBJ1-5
CASSGRYSNQPQHF
TGTGCCAGCAGCGGGAGGTATAGCAATCAGCCCCAGCATTTT
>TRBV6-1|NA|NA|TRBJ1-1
CASIPGRGWITEAFF
TGTGCCAGCATTCCGGGCAGGGGTTGGATCACTGAAGCTTTCTTT
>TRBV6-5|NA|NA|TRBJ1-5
CASSTDLSNQPQHF
TGTGCCAGCAGTACAGACCTTAGCAATCAGCCCCAGCATTTT
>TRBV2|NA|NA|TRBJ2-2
CASSEISRGELFF
TGTGCCAGCAGTGAAATCTCTCGCGGGGAGCTGTTTTTT
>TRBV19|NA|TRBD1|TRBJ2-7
CASKNPGQNSYEQYF
TGTGCCAGTAAAAATCCGGGACAGAATTCCTACGAGCAGTACTTC
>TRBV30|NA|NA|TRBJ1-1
CAWKLPGRTEAFF
TGTGCCTGGAAGTTACCGGGAAGGACTGAAGCTTTCTTT